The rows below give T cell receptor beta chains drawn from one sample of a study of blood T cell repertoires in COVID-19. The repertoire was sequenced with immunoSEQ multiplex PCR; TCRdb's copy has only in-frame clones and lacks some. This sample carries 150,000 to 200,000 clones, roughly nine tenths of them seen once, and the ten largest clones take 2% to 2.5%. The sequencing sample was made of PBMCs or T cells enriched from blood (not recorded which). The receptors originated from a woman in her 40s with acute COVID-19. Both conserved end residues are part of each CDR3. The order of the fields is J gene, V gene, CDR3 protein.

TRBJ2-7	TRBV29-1	CSVGVGQNYEQYF
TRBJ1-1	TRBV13	CASSYRDTAVNTEAFF
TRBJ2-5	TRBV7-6	CASSLEADPRGQETQYF
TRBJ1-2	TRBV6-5	CASSRLKDRVHGYTF
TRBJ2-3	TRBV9	CASSAPGIVDTQYF
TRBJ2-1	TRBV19	CASSIVLAGILDNEQFF
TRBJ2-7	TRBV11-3	CASSFRLAGCQWYEQYF
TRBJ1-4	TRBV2	CASGRGNLEEKLFF
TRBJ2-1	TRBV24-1	CATSDPRSAYNEQFF
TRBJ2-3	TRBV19	CASRPSGGIDTQYF
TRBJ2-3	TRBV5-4	CASSLRASGFTDTQYF
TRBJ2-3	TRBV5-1	CASSLGQGDSVASTQYF
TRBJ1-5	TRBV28	CASSLRPGGNQPQHF
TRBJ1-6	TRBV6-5	CASSYSREPLHF
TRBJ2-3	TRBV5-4	CASSSGLDNPDTQYF
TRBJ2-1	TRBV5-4	CASSIRGGDEQFF
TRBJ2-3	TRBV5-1	CASSRDKHPDTQYF
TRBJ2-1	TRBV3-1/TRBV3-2	CASSPRGTSSLWAYNEQFF
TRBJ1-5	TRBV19	CASSIGGQGSNQPQHF
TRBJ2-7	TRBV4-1	CASSQEDRGSYEQYF
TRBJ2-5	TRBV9	CASSVTGGPETQYF
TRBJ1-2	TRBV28	CASSLGAVPYGYTF
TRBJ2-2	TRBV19	CASSVPGGGGELFF
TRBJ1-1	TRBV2	CASIGRNTEAFF
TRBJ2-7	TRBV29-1	CSVARDRGLEQYF
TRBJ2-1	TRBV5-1	CASSLMGLAGGAIYNEQFF
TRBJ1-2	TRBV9	CASSVDGGHSGYGYTF
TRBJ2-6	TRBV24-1	CAAEPGQGAAGANVLTF
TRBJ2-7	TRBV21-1	CASSPTSGGAKYEQYF
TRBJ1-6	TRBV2	CASDGQGASPLHF
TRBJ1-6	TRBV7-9	CASSSQGRNSPLHF
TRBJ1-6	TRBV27	CASSLTRQGTSYNSPLHF
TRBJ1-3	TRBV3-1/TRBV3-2	CASSQPGLSGNTIYF
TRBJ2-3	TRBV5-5	CASSNTPGLSTDTQYF
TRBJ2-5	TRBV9	CASSATPGTGRETQYF
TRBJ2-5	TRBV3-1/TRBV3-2	CASSQGLGVAGGETQYF
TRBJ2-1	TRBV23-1	CASSHVSYNEQFF
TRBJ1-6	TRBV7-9	CASSGPTEYNSPLHF
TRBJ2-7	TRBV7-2	CASSSLAGAGVHEQYF
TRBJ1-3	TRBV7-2	CASSPGDRIRPGNTIYF
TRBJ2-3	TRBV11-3	CASSSGGVTDTQYF
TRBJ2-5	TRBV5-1	CASSISGRDRETQYF